One sample yielded the 21 T cell receptor beta chains listed below, sequenced in a study of blood T cell repertoires in COVID-19. Repertoires were generated with immunoSEQ multiplex PCR, while TCRdb's copy carries only in-frame clones and drops some. The sample has 91,000 or so clones; approximately 87% are singletons. Sequenced sample: peripheral blood. The origin of the receptors is a human donor in a cohort sampled during active COVID-19.

The rearrangement joins TRBV9 to TRBJ1-2, with D possibly TRBD1 on 6 matching bases. Germline V gene data show CDR1 as SGDLS and CDR2 as YYNGEE. V was cut by 6 bases and J by 8 bases, with 23 bases left in between. The CDR3 totals 15 residues. CDR3: CASTQGWGQRGGYTF. In nucleotides, the CDR3 is TGTGCCAGCACCCAGGGCTGGGGGCAGCGGGGAGGCTACACCTTC.

J is TRBJ1-6 and V is TRBV9; 7 bases are a match to TRBD1. This CDR3 comprises 19 residues. Trimming at V came to 3 bases and at J to 0 bases, leaving 12 bases not matched to a gene. CDR1 and CDR2 from the germline V gene are SGDLS and YYNGEE. The CDR3 DNA reads TGTGCCAGCAGCGCCGACGATACAGGGGCTAGCTCCTATAATTCACCCCTCCACTTT. Its protein product is CASSADDTGASSYNSPLHF.

The V gene is TRBV2, the J gene TRBJ1-5; a possible D gene is TRBD1 (5 bases). CDR3 size: 16 residues. From germline, CDR1 is SNHLY and CDR2 FYNNEI. V gave up 4 bases and J gave up 3 bases, with 16 bases separating them. Written as DNA, the CDR3 is TGTGCCAGCAGTGCTAGTTCGAGACAGCACAATCAGCCCCAGCATTTT. This sequence encodes CASSASSRQHNQPQHF.

The V call is TRBV5-1, the J call TRBJ2-1; 8 nucleotides align to TRBD2. V gave up 4 bases and J gave up 15 bases; unmatched junction bases: 12. CDR1 and CDR2 (germline): SGHRS, YFSETQ. The CDR3 is 13 amino acids. This CDR3 is CASSPGGTTNRFF. CDR3 DNA sequence: TGCGCCAGCAGCCCGGGGGGGACCACAAATCGGTTCTTC.

CDR3 sequence: CASSQTGGGDTQYF. CDR3 DNA sequence: TGCGCCAGCAGCCAGACGGGAGGGGGGGATACGCAGTATTTT. V and J are TRBV4-1 and TRBJ2-3; 8 nucleotides line up with TRBD2. V shed 3 bases, J shed 6 bases, and the junction held 5 bases outside the gene matches. The CDR3 loop spans 14 amino acids. The germline gives CDR1 MGHRA, CDR2 YSYEKL.

This chain joins TRBV7-6 and TRBJ2-1; D gene unclear. Per the germline V gene, CDR1 is SGHVS and CDR2 is FNYEAQ. Trimming removed 4 bases at V and 0 bases at J, with 19 bases between. The CDR3 length is 18 residues. The CDR3 reads CASSSLEPNLGSYNEQFF. The CDR3 DNA reads as TGTGCCAGCAGCTCCCTAGAACCGAATTTAGGCTCCTACAATGAGCAGTTCTTC. Based on the CDR3 plus reference TRBV7-6 and TRBJ2-1, the full variable domain is GAGVSQSPRYKVTKRGQDVALRCDPISGHVSLYWYRQALGQGPEFLTYFNYEAQQDKSGLPNDRFSAERPEGSISTLTIQRTEQRDSAMYRCASSSLEPNLGSYNEQFFGPGTRLTVL.

This clone was found once. The chain couples TRBV4-3 to TRBJ2-7; TRBD2 is a possible D gene (6 bases). Trimming removed 0 bases from V and 5 bases from J, with 17 bases in between. Germline V gene sequence: CDR1 LGHNA, CDR2 YSLEER. This CDR3 has 16 residues. DNA of the CDR3: TGCGCCAGCAGCCAAGATTCAGCGGCTAGCGTGAACGAGCAGTACTTC. Its translation is CASSQDSAASVNEQYF.

The V gene is TRBV7-9, the J gene TRBJ1-5, with a possible D match to TRBD1 (6 bases). Trimming shortened V by 2 bases and J by 5 bases, and 10 bases separated the two germline ends. CDR1 is SEHNR and CDR2 is FQNEAQ in the germline V gene (reference sequence). The CDR3 spans 14 residues. The DNA of the CDR3 is TGTGCCAGCAGCTTAACAGGGCCACATCAGCCCCAGCATTTT. It codes for CASSLTGPHQPQHF.

CDR3 in amino acids: CASSFDVTGYEQYF. CDR3 nucleotide sequence: TGTGCCAGCAGCTTTGATGTAACGGGTTACGAGCAGTACTTC. The gene calls are TRBV5-4 and TRBJ2-7; D ambiguous. CDR1 SGHNT and CDR2 YYREEE come from the germline V gene (reference sequence). Trimming shortened V by 2 bases and J by 4 bases, and 13 bases separated the two germline ends. The CDR3 contains 14 residues. Looking up the rest from reference TRBV5-4 and TRBJ2-7 gives the full variable domain: ETGVTQSPTHLIKTRGQQVTLRCSSQSGHNTVSWYQQALGQGPQFIFQYYREEENGRGNFPPRFSGLQFPNYSSELNVNALELDDSALYLCASSFDVTGYEQYFGPGTRLTVT.

The CDR3 region is CASRLQGRGEFLYGYTF. CDR3 sequence (DNA): TGTGCCAGCAGACTCCAGGGTCGGGGGGAATTTTTATATGGCTACACCTTC. V is TRBV27 and J is TRBJ1-2; D might be TRBD1 (5 bases). CDR3 size: 17 residues. V lost 6 bases and J 5 bases, leaving 25 bases between the germline ends. Germline CDR1 is MNHEY and CDR2 is SMNVEV (reference sequence).

This sequence joins TRBV24-1 and TRBJ2-5, with 7 bases aligning to TRBD2. There are 14 residues in the CDR3. The V gene's germline CDR1 is KGHDR and CDR2 SFDVKD. With V trimmed by 4 bases and J by 4 bases, 5 bases remained unmatched. CDR3 nucleotide sequence: TGTGCCACCAGTGACACGGGACTATTAGAGACCCAGTACTTC. The encoded protein is CATSDTGLLETQYF.

The CDR3 bases are TGTGCCAGCAGCCAAGATCAAGCGGGACTAGCGGGGTGGGAGACCCAGTACTTC. Encoded protein: CASSQDQAGLAGWETQYF. The V and J genes are TRBV3-1 (or the pseudogene TRBV3-2) and TRBJ2-5; TRBD2 matches at 13 bases. The CDR3 has 18 amino acids. Unmatched junction bases numbered 9, after V lost 0 bases and J lost 5 bases. The germline V gene has CDR1 LGHDT and CDR2 YNNKEL (reference sequence).

The CDR3 spells CASSFEYNSGNTIYF. CDR3 DNA: TGTGCCAGCAGCTTTGAGTATAACTCTGGAAACACCATATATTTT. The rearrangement uses TRBV5-6 and TRBJ1-3; D gene ambiguous. Trimming stripped 2 bases from V and 0 bases from J, with 9 bases between. This CDR3 contains 15 residues. CDR1 is SGHDT, CDR2 YYEEEE, per germline.

The V and J genes are TRBV18 and TRBJ1-5, with D tentatively TRBD1 (6 bases). V was shortened by 4 bases and J by 4 bases, with 11 bases between the two germline ends. Germline V gene lookup returns CDR1 KGHSH and CDR2 LQKENI. The CDR3 is made up of 14 amino acids. CDR3 protein: CASSRDTNNQPQHF. CDR3 DNA sequence: TGTGCCAGCTCACGGGACACTAATAATCAGCCCCAGCATTTT.

The chain uses TRBV27 and TRBJ1-1; no definite D call. The CDR3 has 13 amino acids. Trimming took off 6 bases at V and 3 bases at J, with 11 bases between the two ends. In germline, CDR1 is MNHEY, CDR2 SMNVEV (reference sequence). The CDR3 DNA reads as TGTGCCAGCAGCCGAGATGTCGACACTGAAGCTTTCTTT. It encodes CASSRDVDTEAFF.

The V gene is TRBV7-2, the J gene TRBJ2-5; 7 nucleotides agree with TRBD1. After removal of 5 bases from V and 1 base from J, the junction contained 4 bases not matched to a gene. Germline V lookup: CDR1 SGHTA, CDR2 FQGNSA. The length of the CDR3 is 14 residues. The CDR3, as DNA: TGTGCCAGCAGCCTCAGGGGGTTCCAAGAGACCCAGTACTTC. Translating it yields CASSLRGFQETQYF.

This chain connects TRBV6-2 or TRBV6-3 to TRBJ2-1; no firm D call. Trimming stripped 5 bases from V and 0 bases from J, with 8 bases between. This CDR3 is 14 amino acids long. Germline V gene data show CDR1 as MNHEY and CDR2 as SVGEGT. CDR3 bases: TGTGCCAGCAGTAGCACTAACTCCTACAATGAGCAGTTCTTC. As protein: CASSSTNSYNEQFF.

V and J are TRBV3-1 (or the pseudogene TRBV3-2) and TRBJ2-7, with D perhaps TRBD1 (6 bases). In germline, CDR1 is LGHDT, CDR2 YNNKEL (reference sequence). The V gene lost 4 bases and the J gene lost 3 bases, with 22 bases spanning the gap. CDR3 length equals 17 residues. The CDR3 DNA reads as TGTGCCAGCAGCCTTCATACGAGGACAGTCCCCTGCTACGAGCAGTACTTC. It translates to CASSLHTRTVPCYEQYF.

The rearrangement uses TRBV29-1 and TRBJ2-2; TRBD1 might be the D (6 bases). This CDR3 has 14 residues. V was clipped by 6 bases and J by 1 base, with 12 bases between them. Per germline, CDR1 SQVTM and CDR2 ANQGSEA. The CDR3 reads CSVAGTLNTGELFF. CDR3 bases: TGCAGCGTGGCCGGGACATTGAACACCGGGGAGCTGTTTTTT.

The chain recombines TRBV7-9 with TRBJ2-5, with D possibly TRBD1 on 5 matching bases. V shed 3 bases and J shed 2 bases, with 13 bases lying between them. The CDR3 covers 15 residues. Germline lookup yields CDR1 SEHNR and CDR2 FQNEAQ (reference sequence). The CDR3 nucleotides are TGTGCCAGCAGCTTGGCGCCAGGGCTGCAAGAGACCCAGTACTTC. This gives the protein CASSLAPGLQETQYF.

This chain connects TRBV5-4 to TRBJ1-3; weak D call: TRBD1 (5 bases). The germline V and J ends were trimmed by 0 bases and 0 bases, with 7 bases remaining between them. The length of the CDR3 is 15 residues. Germline CDR1 reads SGHNT; CDR2 reads YYREEE (reference sequence). In DNA, the CDR3 is TGTGCCAGCAGCTTGGCGGACAACTCTGGAAACACCATATATTTT. It translates to CASSLADNSGNTIYF.